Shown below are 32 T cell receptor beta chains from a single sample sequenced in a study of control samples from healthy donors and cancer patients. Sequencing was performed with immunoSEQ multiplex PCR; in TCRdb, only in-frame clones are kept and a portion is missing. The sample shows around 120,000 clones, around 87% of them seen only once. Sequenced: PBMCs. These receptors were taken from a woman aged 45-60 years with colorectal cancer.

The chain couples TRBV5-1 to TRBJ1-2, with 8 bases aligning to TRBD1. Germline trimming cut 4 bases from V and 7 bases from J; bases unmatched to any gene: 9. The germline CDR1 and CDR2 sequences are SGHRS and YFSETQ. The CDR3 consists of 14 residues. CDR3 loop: CASSMQQGVRGYTF. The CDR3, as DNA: TGCGCCAGCAGCATGCAACAGGGGGTTCGTGGCTACACCTTC.

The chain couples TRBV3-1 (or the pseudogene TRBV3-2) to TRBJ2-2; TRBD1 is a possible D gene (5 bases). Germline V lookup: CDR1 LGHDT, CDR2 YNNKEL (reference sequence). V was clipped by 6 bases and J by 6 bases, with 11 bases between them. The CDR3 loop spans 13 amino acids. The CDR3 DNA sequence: TGTGCCAGCAGTCATTACAGGCCCGGGGAGCTGTTTTTT. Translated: CASSHYRPGELFF.

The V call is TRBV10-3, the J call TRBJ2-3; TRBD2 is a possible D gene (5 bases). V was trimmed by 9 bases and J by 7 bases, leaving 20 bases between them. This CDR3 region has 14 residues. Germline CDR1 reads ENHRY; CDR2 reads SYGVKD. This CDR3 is CAISGTRDDNTQYF. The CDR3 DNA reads TGTGCCATATCTGGTACTAGAGACGATAATACGCAGTATTTT.

The CDR3 region is CASSTTGMGNQPQHF. The CDR3 coding sequence is TGTGCCAGCAGTACCACAGGGATGGGCAATCAGCCCCAGCATTTT. The chain uses TRBV6-5 and TRBJ1-5, with a tentative D call TRBD1 (6 bases). Looked up from germline, CDR1 is MNHEY and CDR2 is SVGAGI. Trimming shortened V by 5 bases and J by 2 bases, and 13 bases separated the two germline ends. The CDR3 extends over 15 amino acids.

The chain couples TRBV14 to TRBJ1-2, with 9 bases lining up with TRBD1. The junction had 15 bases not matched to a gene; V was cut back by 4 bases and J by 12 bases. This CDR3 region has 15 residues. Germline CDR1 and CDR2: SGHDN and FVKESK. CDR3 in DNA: TGTGCCAGCAGCCCAGTATTCTCGGACAGGGGCCCCCACACCTTC. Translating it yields CASSPVFSDRGPHTF.

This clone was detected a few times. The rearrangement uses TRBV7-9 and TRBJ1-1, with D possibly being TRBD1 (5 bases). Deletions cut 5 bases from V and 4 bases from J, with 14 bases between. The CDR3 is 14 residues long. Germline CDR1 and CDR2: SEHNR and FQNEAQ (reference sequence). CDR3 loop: CASSHLGEATEAFF. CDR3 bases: TGTGCCAGCAGCCACTTGGGGGAGGCCACTGAAGCTTTCTTT.

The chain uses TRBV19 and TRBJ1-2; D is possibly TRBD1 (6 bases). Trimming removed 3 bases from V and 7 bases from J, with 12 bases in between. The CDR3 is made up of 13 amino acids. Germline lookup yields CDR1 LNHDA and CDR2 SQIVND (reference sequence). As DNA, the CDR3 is TGTGCCAGTAGTATTGTCAGGGGAAGTGGCTACACCTTC. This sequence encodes CASSIVRGSGYTF. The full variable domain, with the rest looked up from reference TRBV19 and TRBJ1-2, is DGGITQSPKYLFRKEGQNVTLSCEQNLNHDAMYWYRQDPGQGLRLIYYSQIVNDFQKGDIAEGYSVSREKKESFPLTVTSAQKNPTAFYLCASSIVRGSGYTFGSGTRLTVV.

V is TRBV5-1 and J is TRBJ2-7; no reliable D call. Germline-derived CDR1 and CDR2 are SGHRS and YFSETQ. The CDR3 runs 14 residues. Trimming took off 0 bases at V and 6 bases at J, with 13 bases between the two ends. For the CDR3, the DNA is TGCGCCAGCAGCTTGGATGTGGGGTCGGGCGAGCAGTACTTC. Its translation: CASSLDVGSGEQYF.

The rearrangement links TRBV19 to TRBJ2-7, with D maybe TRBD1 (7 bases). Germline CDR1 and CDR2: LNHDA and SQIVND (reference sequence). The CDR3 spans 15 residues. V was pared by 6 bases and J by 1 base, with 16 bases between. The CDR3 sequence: CASSPRGVPSYEQYF. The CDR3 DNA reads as TGTGCCAGTAGCCCCAGGGGGGTGCCTTCCTACGAGCAGTACTTC.

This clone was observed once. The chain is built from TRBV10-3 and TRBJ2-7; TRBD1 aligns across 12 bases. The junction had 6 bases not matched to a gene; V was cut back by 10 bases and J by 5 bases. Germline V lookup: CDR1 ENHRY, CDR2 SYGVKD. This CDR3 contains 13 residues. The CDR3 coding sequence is TGTGCCACCACCGGGACAGGGGGCCACGAGCAGTACTTC. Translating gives CATTGTGGHEQYF.

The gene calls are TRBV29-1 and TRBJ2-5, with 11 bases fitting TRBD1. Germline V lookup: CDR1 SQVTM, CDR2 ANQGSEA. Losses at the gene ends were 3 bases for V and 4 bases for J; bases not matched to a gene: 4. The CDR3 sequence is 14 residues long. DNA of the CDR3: TGCAGCGTTGAGCCCGGGACAGGGGGAGAGACCCAGTACTTC. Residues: CSVEPGTGGETQYF.

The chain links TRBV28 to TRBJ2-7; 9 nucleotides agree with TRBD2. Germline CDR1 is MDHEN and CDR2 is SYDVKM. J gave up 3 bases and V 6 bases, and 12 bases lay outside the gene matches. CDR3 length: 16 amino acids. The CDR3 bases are TGTGCCAGCAGCCGAGCGGGAGGTCAGGGGGTCTACGAGCAGTACTTC. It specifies CASSRAGGQGVYEQYF. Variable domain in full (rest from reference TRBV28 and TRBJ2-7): DVKVTQSSRYLVKRTGEKVFLECVQDMDHENMFWYRQDPGLGLRLIYFSYDVKMKEKGDIPEGYSVSREKKERFSLILESASTNQTSMYLCASSRAGGQGVYEQYFGPGTRLTVT.

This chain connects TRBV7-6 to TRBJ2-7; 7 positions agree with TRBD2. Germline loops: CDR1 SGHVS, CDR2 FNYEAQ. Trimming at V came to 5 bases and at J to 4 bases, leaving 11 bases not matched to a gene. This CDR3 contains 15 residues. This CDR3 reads CASSPRWGREYEQYF. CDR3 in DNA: TGTGCCAGCAGCCCCCGGTGGGGGAGGGAATACGAGCAGTACTTC.

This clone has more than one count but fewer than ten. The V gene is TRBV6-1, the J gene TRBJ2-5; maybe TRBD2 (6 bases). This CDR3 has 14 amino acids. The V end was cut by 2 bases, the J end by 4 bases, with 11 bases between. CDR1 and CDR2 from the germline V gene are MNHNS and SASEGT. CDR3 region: CASSESGGVETQYF. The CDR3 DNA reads TGTGCCAGCAGTGAATCAGGCGGGGTAGAGACCCAGTACTTC.

In DNA, the CDR3 is TGCGCCAGCAGGAGCCGGGACAGGGGCTCCTACGAGCAGTACTTC. It is translated as CASRSRDRGSYEQYF. This chain uses TRBV10-1 with TRBJ2-7; 10 bases are shared with TRBD1. The germline V gene has CDR1 WNHNN and CDR2 SYGVQD (reference sequence). The trim removed 6 bases at V and 0 bases at J, leaving 5 bases unmatched. CDR3 length: 15 amino acids.

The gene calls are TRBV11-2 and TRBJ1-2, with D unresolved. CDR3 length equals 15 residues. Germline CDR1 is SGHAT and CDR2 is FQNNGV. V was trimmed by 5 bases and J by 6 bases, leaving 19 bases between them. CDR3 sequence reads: CASSLGRNERHGYTF. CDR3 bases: TGTGCCAGCAGCCTCGGACGGAACGAACGCCATGGCTACACCTTC.

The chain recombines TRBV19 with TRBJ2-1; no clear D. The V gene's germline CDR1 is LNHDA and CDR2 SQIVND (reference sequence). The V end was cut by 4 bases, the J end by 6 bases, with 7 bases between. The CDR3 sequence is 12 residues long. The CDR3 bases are TGTGCCAGTAGTAGCAGCCGCAATGAGCAGTTCTTC. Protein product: CASSSSRNEQFF. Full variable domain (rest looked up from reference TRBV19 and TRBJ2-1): DGGITQSPKYLFRKEGQNVTLSCEQNLNHDAMYWYRQDPGQGLRLIYYSQIVNDFQKGDIAEGYSVSREKKESFPLTVTSAQKNPTAFYLCASSSSRNEQFFGPGTRLTVL.

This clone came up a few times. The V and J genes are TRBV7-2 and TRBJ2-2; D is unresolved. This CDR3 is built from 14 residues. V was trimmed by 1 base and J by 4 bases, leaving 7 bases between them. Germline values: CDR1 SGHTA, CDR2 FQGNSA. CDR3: CASSLEERTGELFF. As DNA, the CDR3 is TGTGCCAGCAGCTTAGAGGAGCGCACCGGGGAGCTGTTTTTT.

The CDR3 region has the DNA TGCGCCAGCAGCGACCACCCAAGACGACAGGCCTATGGCTACACCTTC. Amino acids: CASSDHPRRQAYGYTF. The rearrangement uses TRBV5-1 and TRBJ1-2, with D possibly TRBD1 on 6 matching bases. The CDR3 has 16 amino acids. Trimming removed 4 bases at V and 4 bases at J, with 20 bases between. Germline-derived CDR1 and CDR2 are SGHRS and YFSETQ.

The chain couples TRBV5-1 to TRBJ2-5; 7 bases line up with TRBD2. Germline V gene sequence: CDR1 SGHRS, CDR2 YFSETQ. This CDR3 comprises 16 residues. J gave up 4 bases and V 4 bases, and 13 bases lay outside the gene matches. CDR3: CASSPLGGVQGETQYF. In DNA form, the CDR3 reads TGCGCCAGCAGCCCCTTGGGGGGGGTTCAAGGAGAGACCCAGTACTTC. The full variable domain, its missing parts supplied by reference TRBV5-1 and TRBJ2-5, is KAGVTQTPRYLIKTRGQQVTLSCSPISGHRSVSWYQQTPGQGLQFLFEYFSETQRNKGNFPGRFSGRQFSNSRSEMNVSTLELGDSALYLCASSPLGGVQGETQYFGPGTRLLVL.

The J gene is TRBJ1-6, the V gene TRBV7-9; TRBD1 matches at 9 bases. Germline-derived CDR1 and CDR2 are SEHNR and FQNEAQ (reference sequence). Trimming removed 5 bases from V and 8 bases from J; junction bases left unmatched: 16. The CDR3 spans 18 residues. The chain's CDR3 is CASSRGAFGQGQDSPLHF. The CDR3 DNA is TGTGCCAGCAGCAGGGGGGCATTTGGACAGGGGCAGGATTCACCCCTCCACTTT.

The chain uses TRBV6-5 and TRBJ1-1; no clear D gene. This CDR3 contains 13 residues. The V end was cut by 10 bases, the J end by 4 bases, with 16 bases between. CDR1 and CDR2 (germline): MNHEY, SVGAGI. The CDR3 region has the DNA TGTGCCACCAGAGGGCCGCGGAGCACTGAAGCTTTCTTT. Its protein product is CATRGPRSTEAFF.

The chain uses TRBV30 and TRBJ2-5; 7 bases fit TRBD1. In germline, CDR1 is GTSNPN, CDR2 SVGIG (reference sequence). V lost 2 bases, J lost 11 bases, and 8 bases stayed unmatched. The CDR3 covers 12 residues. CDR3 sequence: CAWSILDRVQYF. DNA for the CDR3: TGTGCCTGGAGTATATTAGACAGGGTACAGTACTTC.

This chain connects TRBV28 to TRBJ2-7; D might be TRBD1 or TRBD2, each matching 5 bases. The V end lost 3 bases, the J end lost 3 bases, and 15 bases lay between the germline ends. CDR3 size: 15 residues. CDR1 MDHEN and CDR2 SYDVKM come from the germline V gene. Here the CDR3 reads CASSLGPGTSYEQYF. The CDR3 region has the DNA TGTGCCAGCAGTTTGGGGCCGGGGACGAGCTACGAGCAGTACTTC.

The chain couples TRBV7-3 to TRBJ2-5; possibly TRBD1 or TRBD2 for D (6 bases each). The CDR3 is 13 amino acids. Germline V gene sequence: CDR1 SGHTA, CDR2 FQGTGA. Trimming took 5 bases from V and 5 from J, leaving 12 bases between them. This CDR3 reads CASSGGGRETQYF. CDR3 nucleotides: TGTGCCAGCAGCGGAGGGGGTCGGGAGACCCAGTACTTC.

The CDR3 loop is CASSFRDISYNEQFF. The CDR3 DNA follows: TGTGCCAGCAGTTTCCGGGACATATCCTACAATGAGCAGTTCTTC. J is TRBJ2-1 and V is TRBV27; perhaps TRBD1 as D (6 bases). V lost 3 bases and J lost 1, with 10 bases in between. This CDR3 is built from 15 residues. The germline V gene has CDR1 MNHEY and CDR2 SMNVEV (reference sequence).

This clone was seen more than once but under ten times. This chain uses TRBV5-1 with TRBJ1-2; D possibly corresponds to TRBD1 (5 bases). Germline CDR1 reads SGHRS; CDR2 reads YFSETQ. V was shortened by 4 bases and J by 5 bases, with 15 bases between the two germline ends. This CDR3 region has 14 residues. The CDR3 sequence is CASSPPVGRYGYTF. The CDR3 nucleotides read TGCGCCAGCAGCCCACCCGTGGGACGATATGGCTACACCTTC. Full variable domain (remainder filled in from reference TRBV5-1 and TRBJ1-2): KAGVTQTPRYLIKTRGQQVTLSCSPISGHRSVSWYQQTPGQGLQFLFEYFSETQRNKGNFPGRFSGRQFSNSRSEMNVSTLELGDSALYLCASSPPVGRYGYTFGSGTRLTVV.

In nucleotides, the CDR3 is TGTGCCAGCACCGCTCAGGAAGGGGGTACGCAGTATTTT. This sequence encodes CASTAQEGGTQYF. J is TRBJ2-3 and V is TRBV7-3; perhaps TRBD1 as D (6 bases). The CDR3 totals 13 residues. Germline V gives CDR1 SGHTA, CDR2 FQGTGA. Trimming pared 7 bases from V and 8 bases from J, leaving 16 bases between.

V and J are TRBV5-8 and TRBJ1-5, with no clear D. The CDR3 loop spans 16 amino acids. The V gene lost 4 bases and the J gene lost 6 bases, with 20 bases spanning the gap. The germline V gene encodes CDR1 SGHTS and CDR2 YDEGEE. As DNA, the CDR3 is TGTGCCAGCAGCAGGGTGTGGTCCGGGGTTGGTCAGCCCCAGCATTTT. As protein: CASSRVWSGVGQPQHF.

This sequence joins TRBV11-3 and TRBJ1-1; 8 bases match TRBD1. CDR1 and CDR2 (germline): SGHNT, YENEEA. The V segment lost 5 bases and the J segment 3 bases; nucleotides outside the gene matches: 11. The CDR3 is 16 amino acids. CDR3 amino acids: CASSPGTGGEDTEAFF. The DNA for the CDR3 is TGTGCCAGCAGCCCTGGGACAGGTGGGGAGGACACTGAAGCTTTCTTT. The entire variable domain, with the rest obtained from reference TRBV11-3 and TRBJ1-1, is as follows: EAGVVQSPRYKIIEKKQPVAFWCNPISGHNTLYWYLQNLGQGPELLIRYENEEAVDDSQLPKDRFSAERLKGVDSTLKIQPAELGDSAVYLCASSPGTGGEDTEAFFGQGTRLTVV.

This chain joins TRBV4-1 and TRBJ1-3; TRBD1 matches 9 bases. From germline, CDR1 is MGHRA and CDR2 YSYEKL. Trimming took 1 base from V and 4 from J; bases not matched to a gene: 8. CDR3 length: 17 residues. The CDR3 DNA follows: TGCGCCAGCAGCCAAGTCAACACAGGGGGCTCGGGAAACACCATATATTTT. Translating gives CASSQVNTGGSGNTIYF.

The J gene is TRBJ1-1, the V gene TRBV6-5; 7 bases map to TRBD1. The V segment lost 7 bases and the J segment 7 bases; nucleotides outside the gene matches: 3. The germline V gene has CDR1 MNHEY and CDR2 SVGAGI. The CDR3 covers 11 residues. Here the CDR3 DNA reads TGTGCCAGCATTGGACAGGATGAAGCTTTCTTT. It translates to CASIGQDEAFF.